In its sample, the clone carrying this TCR beta chain was seen a few times. The antigen remains unidentified. This sample is part of a study of CD8 T cells in ankylosing spondylitis. Study-wide findings and caveats: A TCR beta motif of 7 to 9 highly homologous variants seemed to mark ankylosing spondylitis blood. Earlier authors reported some of these motif variants in reactive arthritis synovial fluid and blood. The clones that were linked to disease were reported to be significantly enriched in matched synovial fluid samples from ankylosing spondylitis patients.

This CDR3 is 15 amino acids long. Germline V CDR1 and CDR2: PRHDT, FYEKMQ (reference sequence). Unmatched junction bases numbered 7, after V lost 4 bases and J lost 10 bases. Quantitative molecular-barcoded 5'-RACE generated the TCR beta libraries. One entry per CDR3 protein results from TCRdb running MiXCR on the 5' RACE reads. The sample contains 150,000 to 200,000 distinct CDR3 sequences, roughly 12% of which appear only once. Material for sequencing was blood, either unsorted or a sorted T cell fraction (not recorded which). V and J are TRBV13 and TRBJ2-1; the match to TRBD2 covers 13 bases. The source is a male donor with ankylosing spondylitis or in good health (not recorded which). This CDR3 is CASSSTSGGAGEQFF. For the CDR3, the DNA is TGTGCCAGCAGCTCTACTAGCGGGGGGGCAGGGGAGCAGTTCTTC.